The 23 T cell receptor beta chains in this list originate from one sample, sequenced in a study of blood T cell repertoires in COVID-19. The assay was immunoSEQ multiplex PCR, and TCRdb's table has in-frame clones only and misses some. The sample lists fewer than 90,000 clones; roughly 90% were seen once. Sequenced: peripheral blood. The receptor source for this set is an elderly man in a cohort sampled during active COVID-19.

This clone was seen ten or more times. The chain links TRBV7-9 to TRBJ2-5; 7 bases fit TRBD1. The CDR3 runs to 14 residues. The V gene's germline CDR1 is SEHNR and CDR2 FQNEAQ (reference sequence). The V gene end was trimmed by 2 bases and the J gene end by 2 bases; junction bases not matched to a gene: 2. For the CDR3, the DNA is TGTGCCAGCAGCTTACGGGGACAGCAAGAGACCCAGTACTTC. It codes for CASSLRGQQETQYF.

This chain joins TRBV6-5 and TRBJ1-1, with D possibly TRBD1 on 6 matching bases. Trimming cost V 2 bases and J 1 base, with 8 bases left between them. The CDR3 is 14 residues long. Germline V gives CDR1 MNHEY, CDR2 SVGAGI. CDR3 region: CASSYRGKNTEAFF. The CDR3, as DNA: TGTGCCAGCAGTTACAGGGGGAAGAACACTGAAGCTTTCTTT.

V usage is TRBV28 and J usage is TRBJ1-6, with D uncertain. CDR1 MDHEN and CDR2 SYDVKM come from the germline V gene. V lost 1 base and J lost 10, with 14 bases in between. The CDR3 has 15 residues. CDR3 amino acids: CASSLYLGFRSPLHF. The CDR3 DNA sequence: TGTGCCAGCAGTTTATATCTGGGTTTCAGGTCACCCCTCCACTTT.

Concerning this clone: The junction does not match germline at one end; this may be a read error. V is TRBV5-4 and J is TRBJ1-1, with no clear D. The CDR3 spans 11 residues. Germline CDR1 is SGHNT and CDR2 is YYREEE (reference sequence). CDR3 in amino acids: CASSFILLSQF. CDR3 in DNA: TGTGCCAGCAGCTTCATTCTTTTGAGTCAATTT.

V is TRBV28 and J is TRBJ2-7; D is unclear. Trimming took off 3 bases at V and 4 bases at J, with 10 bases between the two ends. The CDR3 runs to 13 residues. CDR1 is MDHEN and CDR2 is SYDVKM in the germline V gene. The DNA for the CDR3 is TGTGCCAGCAGTTTTGCCAGGCAGTACGAGCAGTACGTC. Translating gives CASSFARQYEQYV.

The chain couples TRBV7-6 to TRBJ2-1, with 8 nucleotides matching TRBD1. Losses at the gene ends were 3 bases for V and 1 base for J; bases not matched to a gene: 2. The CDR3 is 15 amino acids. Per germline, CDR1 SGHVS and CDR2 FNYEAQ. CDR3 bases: TGTGCCAGCAGCTTTCGACAGGGGTCCTACAATGAGCAGTTCTTC. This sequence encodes CASSFRQGSYNEQFF.

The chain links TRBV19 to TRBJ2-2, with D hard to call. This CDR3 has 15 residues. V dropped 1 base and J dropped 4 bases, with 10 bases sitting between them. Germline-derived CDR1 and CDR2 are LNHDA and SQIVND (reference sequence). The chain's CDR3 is CASSIVSRSTGELFF. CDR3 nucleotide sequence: TGTGCCAGTAGTATAGTCTCCAGATCCACCGGGGAGCTGTTTTTT.

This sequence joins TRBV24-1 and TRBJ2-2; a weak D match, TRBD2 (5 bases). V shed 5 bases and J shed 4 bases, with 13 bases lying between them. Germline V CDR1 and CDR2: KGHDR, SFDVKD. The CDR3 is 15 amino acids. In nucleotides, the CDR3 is TGTGCCACCAGTGGTCGGTTGGGGAGCACCGGGGAGCTGTTTTTT. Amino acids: CATSGRLGSTGELFF.

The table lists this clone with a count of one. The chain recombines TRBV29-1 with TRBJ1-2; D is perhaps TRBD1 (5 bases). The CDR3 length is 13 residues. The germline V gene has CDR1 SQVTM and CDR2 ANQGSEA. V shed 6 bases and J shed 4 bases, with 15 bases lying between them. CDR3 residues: CSVGEQEGYGYTF. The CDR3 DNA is TGCAGCGTGGGGGAACAGGAGGGCTATGGCTACACCTTC. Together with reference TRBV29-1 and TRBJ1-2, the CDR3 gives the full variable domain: SAVISQKPSRDICQRGTSLTIQCQVDSQVTMMFWYRQQPGQSLTLIATANQGSEATYESGFVIDKFPISRPNLTFSTLTVSNMSPEDSSIYLCSVGEQEGYGYTFGSGTRLTVV.

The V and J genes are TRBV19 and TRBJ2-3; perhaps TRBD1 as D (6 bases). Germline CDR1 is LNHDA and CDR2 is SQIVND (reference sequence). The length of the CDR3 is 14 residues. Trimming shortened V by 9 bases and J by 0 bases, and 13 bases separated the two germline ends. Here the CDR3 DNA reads TGTGCCAGCCAGGGGCTATCCAGCACAGATACGCAGTATTTT. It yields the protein CASQGLSSTDTQYF.

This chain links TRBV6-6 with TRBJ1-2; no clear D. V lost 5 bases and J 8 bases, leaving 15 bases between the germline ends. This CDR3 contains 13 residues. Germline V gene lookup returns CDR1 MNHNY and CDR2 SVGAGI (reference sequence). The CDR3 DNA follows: TGTGCCAGCAGTACAGACAAACTTTACGGCTACACCTTC. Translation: CASSTDKLYGYTF.

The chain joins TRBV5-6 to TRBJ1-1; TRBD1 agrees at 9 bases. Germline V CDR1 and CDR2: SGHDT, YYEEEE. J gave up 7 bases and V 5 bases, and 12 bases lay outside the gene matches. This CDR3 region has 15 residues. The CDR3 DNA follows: TGTGCCAGCAGGCGCTCCGGGACAGGGTTAGGTGAAGCTTTCTTT. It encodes CASRRSGTGLGEAFF.

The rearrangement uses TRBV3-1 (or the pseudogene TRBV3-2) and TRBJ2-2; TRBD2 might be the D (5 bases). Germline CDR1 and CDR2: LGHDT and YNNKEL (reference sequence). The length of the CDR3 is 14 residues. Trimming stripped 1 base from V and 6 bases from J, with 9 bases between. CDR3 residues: CASSQGRASGELFF. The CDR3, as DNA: TGTGCCAGCAGCCAAGGGCGGGCTTCCGGGGAGCTGTTTTTT.

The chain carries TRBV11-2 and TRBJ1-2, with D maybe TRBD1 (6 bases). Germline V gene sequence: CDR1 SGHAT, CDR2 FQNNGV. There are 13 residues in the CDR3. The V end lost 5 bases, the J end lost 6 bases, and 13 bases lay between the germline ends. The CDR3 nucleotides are TGTGCCAGCAGCCCGAGGACAGCTGATGGCTACACCTTC. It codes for CASSPRTADGYTF.

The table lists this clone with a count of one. CDR3 amino acids: CASSIQGTGYRGSTGELFF. The CDR3 region has the DNA TGTGCCAGCAGCATCCAAGGGACAGGCTATAGGGGGAGCACCGGGGAGCTGTTTTTT. The gene calls are TRBV6-4 and TRBJ2-2; 8 nucleotides agree with TRBD1. Germline values: CDR1 MRHNA, CDR2 SNTAGT. V shed 6 bases and J 4 bases; nucleotides not matched to a gene: 19. The CDR3 contains 19 residues.

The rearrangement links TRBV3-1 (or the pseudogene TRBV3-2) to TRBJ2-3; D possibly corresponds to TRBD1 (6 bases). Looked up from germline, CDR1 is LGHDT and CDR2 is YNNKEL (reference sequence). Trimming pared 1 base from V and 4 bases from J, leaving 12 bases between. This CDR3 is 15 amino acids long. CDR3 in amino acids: CASSQGKGGADTQYF. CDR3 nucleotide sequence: TGTGCCAGCAGCCAAGGTAAAGGGGGAGCAGATACGCAGTATTTT.

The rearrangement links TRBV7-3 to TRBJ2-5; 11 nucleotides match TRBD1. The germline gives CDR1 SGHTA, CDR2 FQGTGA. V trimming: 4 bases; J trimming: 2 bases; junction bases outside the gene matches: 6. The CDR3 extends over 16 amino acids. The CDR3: CASSSAGQGGQETQYF. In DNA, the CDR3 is TGTGCCAGCAGCTCAGCGGGACAGGGGGGACAAGAGACCCAGTACTTC.

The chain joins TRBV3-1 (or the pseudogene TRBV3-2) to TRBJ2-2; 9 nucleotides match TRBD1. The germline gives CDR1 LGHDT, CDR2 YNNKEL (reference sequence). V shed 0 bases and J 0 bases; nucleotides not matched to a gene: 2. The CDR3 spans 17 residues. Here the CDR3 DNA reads TGTGCCAGCAGCCAAGATAGGACAGGGGCGAACACCGGGGAGCTGTTTTTT. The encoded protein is CASSQDRTGANTGELFF.

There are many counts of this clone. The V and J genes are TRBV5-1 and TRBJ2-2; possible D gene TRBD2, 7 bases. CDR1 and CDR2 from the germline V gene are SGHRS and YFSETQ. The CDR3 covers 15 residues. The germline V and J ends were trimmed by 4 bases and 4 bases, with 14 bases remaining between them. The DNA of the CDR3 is TGCGCCAGCAGCCCCGGGGGGCGGGGCACCGGGGAGCTGTTTTTT. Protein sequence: CASSPGGRGTGELFF.

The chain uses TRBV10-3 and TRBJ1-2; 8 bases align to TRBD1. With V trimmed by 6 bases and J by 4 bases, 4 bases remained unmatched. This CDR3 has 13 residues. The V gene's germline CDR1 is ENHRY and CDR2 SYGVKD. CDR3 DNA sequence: TGTGCCATCAGAACAGGGGGGGGCTATGGCTACACCTTC. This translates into CAIRTGGGYGYTF.

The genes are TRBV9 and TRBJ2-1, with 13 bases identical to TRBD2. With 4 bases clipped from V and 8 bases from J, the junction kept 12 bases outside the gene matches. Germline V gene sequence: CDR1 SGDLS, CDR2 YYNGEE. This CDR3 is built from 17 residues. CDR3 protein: CASSPHTGLAGDYEQFF. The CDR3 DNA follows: TGTGCCAGCAGCCCGCACACCGGACTAGCGGGGGATTATGAGCAGTTCTTC.

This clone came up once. CDR3 amino acids: CASSLVRSSYTQYF. In nucleotides, the CDR3 is TGTGCCAGCAGCTTAGTTAGGTCTAGCTATACGCAGTATTTT. The rearrangement links TRBV7-2 to TRBJ2-3, with D possibly matching TRBD2 (5 bases). Trimming pared 1 base from V and 7 bases from J, leaving 12 bases between. The CDR3 loop spans 14 amino acids. Germline values: CDR1 SGHTA, CDR2 FQGNSA.

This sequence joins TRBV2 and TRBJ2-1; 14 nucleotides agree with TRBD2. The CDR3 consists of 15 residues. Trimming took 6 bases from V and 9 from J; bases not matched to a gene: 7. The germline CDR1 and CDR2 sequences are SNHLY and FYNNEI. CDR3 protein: CASRGTSGGRGEQFF. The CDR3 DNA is TGTGCCAGCAGGGGGACTAGCGGGGGAAGGGGTGAGCAGTTCTTC.